Presented here are 3 T cell receptor beta chains from one specimen sequenced in a study of beta chain features in type 1 diabetes. Of the isolated RNA, all was reverse transcribed, and so the sequenced material was expressed TCRB transcripts. The protocol was immunoSEQ multiplex PCR, while the TCRdb copy is restricted to in-frame clones and leaves out a portion. This repertoire shows about 40,000 clones, around 45% found once; its top ten account for 0.65% to 0.8%. The sample was central memory CD4+ T cells from blood. The receptors were sampled from a woman under 30 in good health.

This clone was found a few times. V is TRBV29-1 and J is TRBJ2-5, with 7 positions matching TRBD2. J was trimmed by 4 bases and V by 1 base; bases with no gene match: 3. Germline values: CDR1 SQVTM, CDR2 ANQGSEA. This CDR3 is built from 13 residues. The CDR3 sequence is CSVEVGGGETQYF. The CDR3 DNA follows: TGCAGCGTTGAAGTTGGCGGGGGAGAGACCCAGTACTTC.

The genes are TRBV27 and TRBJ1-2; maybe TRBD1 (6 bases). The CDR3 extends over 13 amino acids. Germline loops: CDR1 MNHEY, CDR2 SMNVEV (reference sequence). V lost 6 bases and J 4 bases, leaving 12 bases between the germline ends. CDR3 amino acids: CASRPTGSYGYTF. The DNA of the CDR3 is TGTGCCAGCAGACCTACAGGGTCCTATGGCTACACCTTC.

The chain carries TRBV2 and TRBJ2-3; TRBD2 matches at 8 bases. There are 14 residues in the CDR3. Germline V gives CDR1 SNHLY, CDR2 FYNNEI. Trimming took 4 bases from V and 2 from J; bases not matched to a gene: 2. This chain's CDR3 is CASSAGGPTDTQYF. The CDR3 DNA reads as TGTGCCAGCAGTGCGGGGGGGCCCACAGATACGCAGTATTTT.